This T cell receptor beta chain appears in the sequencing data of a study of response to subunit inactivated influenza vaccine. Overall study results and limits: A suggestion made by the authors is that each seasonal influenza vaccination recruits few new T cells.

TCRdb reprocessed the RT-PCR reads via MiXCR and lists one record per CDR3 protein. Of roughly 790,000 distinct CDR3 sequences listed, about 20% are singletons. The V and J ends lost 6 bases and 6 bases respectively, with 17 bases between them. Germline CDR1 DFQATT, CDR2 SNEGSKA (reference sequence). The CDR3 spans 13 residues. This clonotype came up a few times. Its antigen is undetermined. The chain has TRBV20-1 and TRBJ1-1; weak D call: TRBD1 (6 bases). This receptor was taken from a man aged 45 to 65 who received an inactivated influenza vaccine. The sequences come from PBMCs from blood, collected less than 6 days after vaccination. The CDR3 DNA is TGCAGTGCCAGAAGCAGGGGCAGGGCTGAAGCTTTCTTT. Translated, it gives CSARSRGRAEAFF.